The 17 T cell receptor beta chains below were found in one sample sequenced in a study of shared clonotypes between healthy human individuals. Libraries were prepared by immunoSEQ multiplex PCR; TCRdb keeps only in-frame clonotypes and omits some of them. The table shows a few hundred thousand clones, with more than 95% occurring only once. Sequenced sample: naive CD4+ T cells sorted from blood. Stated subset: CD45RA+ positively selected. The receptors shown here come from a woman aged 25 to 39 in good health.

This rearrangement joins TRBV6-5 to TRBJ2-5; 7 nucleotides line up with TRBD2. This CDR3 is 14 amino acids long. Germline V gene data show CDR1 as MNHEY and CDR2 as SVGAGI. V was pared by 8 bases and J by 2 bases, with 8 bases of the junction left unmatched. The CDR3 bases are TGTGCCAGCTCTCCCGCGGGAGCACAAGAGACCCAGTACTTC. Residues: CASSPAGAQETQYF.

The J gene is TRBJ1-3, the V gene TRBV30; D not resolved. The ends were cut back, 4 bases at V and 4 bases at J, with 8 bases in the middle. The CDR3 runs to 12 residues. Germline loops: CDR1 GTSNPN, CDR2 SVGIG (reference sequence). CDR3 in amino acids: CAWIETGNTIYF. The CDR3 DNA reads TGTGCCTGGATTGAAACAGGAAACACCATATATTTT.

Remarks on this clone: Different DNA sequences within this sample yield the same CDR3. The gene calls are TRBV28 and TRBJ1-5; D remains unclear. Germline assignment: CDR1 MDHEN and CDR2 SYDVKM. The CDR3 consists of 12 residues. V was pared by 1 base and J by 6 bases, with 4 bases between. The CDR3 nucleotides read TGTGCCAGCAGTTTATCGGGTCAGCCCCAGCATTTT. This translates into CASSLSGQPQHF.

V is TRBV27 and J is TRBJ2-1; possibly TRBD1 or TRBD2 for D (7 bases each). The V and J ends lost 7 bases and 5 bases respectively, with 12 bases between them. Germline V gene data show CDR1 as MNHEY and CDR2 as SMNVEV (reference sequence). The length of the CDR3 is 13 residues. The CDR3 sequence is CASTGGGHNEQFF. In DNA form, the CDR3 reads TGTGCCAGCACAGGGGGGGGACACAATGAGCAGTTCTTC.

This chain connects TRBV5-8 to TRBJ2-1; D might be TRBD1 (6 bases). This CDR3 comprises 17 residues. The V gene's germline CDR1 is SGHTS and CDR2 YDEGEE. Trimming shortened V by 5 bases and J by 0 bases, and 18 bases separated the two germline ends. The chain's CDR3 is CASRKDRDKSSYNEQFF. The CDR3 DNA is TGTGCCAGCAGGAAAGACCGGGACAAAAGCTCCTACAATGAGCAGTTCTTC. Drawing the rest from reference TRBV5-8 and TRBJ2-1, the complete variable domain is EAGVTQSPTHLIKTRGQQATLRCSPISGHTSVYWYQQALGLGLQFLLWYDEGEERNRGNFPPRFSGRQFPNYSSELNVNALELEDSALYLCASRKDRDKSSYNEQFFGPGTRLTVL.

The rearrangement uses TRBV28 and TRBJ2-1, with 7 bases identical to TRBD1. CDR1 is MDHEN, CDR2 SYDVKM, per germline. This CDR3 contains 15 residues. Losses at the gene ends were 9 bases for V and 9 bases for J; bases not matched to a gene: 17. In nucleotides, the CDR3 is TGTGCCAGTGAGAGGGGACAGCGAAAGGGGTCTGAGCAGTTCTTC. As protein: CASERGQRKGSEQFF.

The chain joins TRBV2 to TRBJ2-5; D unclear. This CDR3 region has 12 residues. Germline CDR1 reads SNHLY; CDR2 reads FYNNEI. Trimming pared 2 bases from V and 2 bases from J, leaving 3 bases between. CDR3 coding DNA: TGTGCCAGCAGTGAACAGCAAGAGACCCAGTACTTC. Residues: CASSEQQETQYF. Drawing the rest from reference TRBV2 and TRBJ2-5, the complete variable domain is EPEVTQTPSHQVTQMGQEVILRCVPISNHLYFYWYRQILGQKVEFLVSFYNNEISEKSEIFDDQFSVERPDGSNFTLKIRSTKLEDSAMYFCASSEQQETQYFGPGTRLLVL.

The chain recombines TRBV15 with TRBJ1-2; D uncertain. The germline V gene has CDR1 LNHNV and CDR2 YYDKDF (reference sequence). The germline V and J ends were trimmed by 0 bases and 8 bases, with 10 bases remaining between them. The CDR3 totals 13 residues. CDR3 residues: CATSRDWVEGYTF. Written as DNA, the CDR3 is TGTGCCACCAGCAGAGATTGGGTTGAGGGCTACACCTTC.

V gene TRBV2 combines with J gene TRBJ2-3; D might be TRBD2 (5 bases). CDR1 and CDR2 from the germline V gene are SNHLY and FYNNEI. Trimming shortened V by 4 bases and J by 4 bases, and 9 bases separated the two germline ends. This CDR3 comprises 13 residues. The CDR3 region is CASSALASDTQYF. The CDR3, as DNA: TGTGCCAGCAGTGCCCTAGCCTCAGATACGCAGTATTTT.

The J gene is TRBJ2-7, the V gene TRBV7-2, with TRBD2 identical over 8 bases. V was pared by 1 base and J by 2 bases, with 7 bases of the junction left unmatched. Germline V gene lookup returns CDR1 SGHTA and CDR2 FQGNSA. The length of the CDR3 is 16 residues. The CDR3 here is CASSLGASGGAYEQYF. Written as DNA, the CDR3 is TGTGCCAGCAGCTTAGGGGCGTCGGGGGGGGCCTACGAGCAGTACTTC.

The chain links TRBV9 to TRBJ2-7; a weak D match, TRBD2 (5 bases). Germline V gene data show CDR1 as SGDLS and CDR2 as YYNGEE. Trimming pared 2 bases from V and 0 bases from J, leaving 12 bases between. This CDR3 is 15 amino acids long. The CDR3 spells CASSVRAGSSYEQYF. CDR3 bases: TGTGCCAGCAGCGTTAGGGCGGGTAGCTCCTACGAGCAGTACTTC.

This clone was seen once. This chain's CDR3 is CASSLGGQGPDTQYF. The CDR3 nucleotides read TGCGCCAGCAGCTTGGGGGGACAGGGGCCAGATACGCAGTATTTT. This rearrangement joins TRBV5-1 to TRBJ2-3, with TRBD1 matching 10 bases. The germline V gene has CDR1 SGHRS and CDR2 YFSETQ. The CDR3 covers 15 residues. Trimming removed 0 bases from V and 4 bases from J; junction bases left unmatched: 2. Drawing the rest from reference TRBV5-1 and TRBJ2-3, the complete variable domain is KAGVTQTPRYLIKTRGQQVTLSCSPISGHRSVSWYQQTPGQGLQFLFEYFSETQRNKGNFPGRFSGRQFSNSRSEMNVSTLELGDSALYLCASSLGGQGPDTQYFGPGTRLTVL.

The rearrangement joins TRBV19 to TRBJ2-3; D is unclear. CDR1 and CDR2 from the germline V gene are LNHDA and SQIVND (reference sequence). This CDR3 has 16 residues. V was cut by 3 bases and J by 0 bases, with 13 bases left in between. In nucleotides, the CDR3 is TGTGCCAGTAGTATCGCCGGGCGGAGCAGCACAGATACGCAGTATTTT. This encodes CASSIAGRSSTDTQYF.

This sequence joins TRBV27 and TRBJ1-6; 9 bases align to TRBD1. Germline loops: CDR1 MNHEY, CDR2 SMNVEV (reference sequence). The CDR3 sequence is 15 residues long. V shed 5 bases and J 8 bases; nucleotides not matched to a gene: 7. The CDR3 protein is CASSPGTGYYSPLHF. CDR3 bases: TGTGCCAGCAGTCCGGGGACAGGGTATTATTCACCCCTCCACTTT.

The DNA for the CDR3 is TGTGCCAGCAGCGGAAACGCAGGCGGGACAGATACGCAGTATTTT. Amino acids: CASSGNAGGTDTQYF. This chain joins TRBV5-4 and TRBJ2-3; D perhaps matches TRBD2 (5 bases). Germline values: CDR1 SGHNT, CDR2 YYREEE (reference sequence). V was cut by 4 bases and J by 3 bases, with 15 bases left in between. The CDR3 has 15 amino acids.

The chain joins TRBV27 to TRBJ1-2; TRBD1 agrees at 7 bases. The length of the CDR3 is 14 residues. V lost 5 bases to trimming and J lost 7 bases; unmatched junction nucleotides: 10. Germline lookup yields CDR1 MNHEY and CDR2 SMNVEV (reference sequence). CDR3 coding DNA: TGTGCCAGCAGTCCCCATGAGGGGGCTGTTGGCTACACCTTC. Its translation is CASSPHEGAVGYTF.

Concerning this clone itself: Other DNA sequences from this sample encode an identical CDR3 as well. This sequence joins TRBV19 and TRBJ2-7; 7 nucleotides agree with TRBD2. In germline, CDR1 is LNHDA, CDR2 SQIVND (reference sequence). CDR3 length: 14 amino acids. The junction had 1 base not matched to a gene; V was cut back by 2 bases and J by 0 bases. The CDR3 reads CASSIREGSYEQYF. The CDR3 DNA reads as TGTGCCAGTAGTATAAGGGAGGGCTCCTACGAGCAGTACTTC.